The clone carrying this T cell receptor beta chain was seen only a few times. The antigen is undetermined. This record comes from a study of T cell repertoires in cytomegalovirus infection. As for the study in general: In public TCR beta signatures, there were indications of both CMV infection and matching HLA type. The study, taken as a whole, reports: Totalled public TCR beta family frequency picked out people who carried CMV plus the relevant HLA.

Germline CDR1 SQVTM, CDR2 ANQGSEA. V shed 1 base and J shed 2 bases, with 5 bases lying between them. The CDR3 totals 12 residues. Each CDR3 protein is one row after TCRdb ran MiXCR on the reads. The top ten hold approximately 19% of the sample, which has approximately 280,000 distinct CDR3 sequences, 20% to 25% seen once. The sequencing used cultured PBMCs, collected from culture after CMV antigen stimulation. This sequence originates from a human donor in good health (CMV status not recorded). Some clones in this sample may be carry-over from other donors' samples. The chain combines TRBV29-1 with TRBJ2-5, with no clear D. CDR3 sequence: CSVEAAQETQYF. The CDR3 nucleotides read TGCAGCGTTGAAGCCGCTCAAGAGACCCAGTACTTC.